A selection of T cell receptor beta chains follows, all from one sample in a study of PD-1 blockade in classical Hodgkin lymphoma. TCRdb's copy holds only in-frame clones and misses some; the assay was immunoSEQ multiplex PCR. The table records tens of thousands of clones, about 92% of them present only once. The specimen was peripheral blood mononuclear cells (PBMCs), collected at baseline. The source is a human donor with classical Hodgkin lymphoma. Each CDR3 is given with its conserved first and last residue. The order of the fields is clone size, D gene, J gene, V gene, CDR3 DNA, CDR3 protein. The D gene is left open where the match is weak. Rows may omit the clone size; those that give it use once, few, many or a size class.

clone size: -; D gene: TRBD2; J gene: TRBJ2-2; V gene: TRBV27; CDR3 DNA: TGTGCCAGCAGTTTCTGGCCAGCCCATAGCGGGAGAAACACCGGGGAGCTGTTTTTT; CDR3 protein: CASSFWPAHSGRNTGELFF
clone size: -; D gene: TRBD1; J gene: TRBJ2-7; V gene: TRBV4-3; CDR3 DNA: TGCGCCAGCAGCCATTCAGCTGGGACAGTCTATGGGGTGTACGAGCAGTACTTC; CDR3 protein: CASSHSAGTVYGVYEQYF
clone size: once; D gene: -; J gene: TRBJ1-1; V gene: TRBV21-1; CDR3 DNA: TGTGCCAGCAGGAAAACACGAGCTTTCTTT; CDR3 protein: CASRKTRAFF
clone size: -; D gene: TRBD1; J gene: TRBJ2-2; V gene: TRBV2; CDR3 DNA: TGTGCCAGCAGGTCAACAGGGGTAAACACCGGGGAGCTGTTTTTT; CDR3 protein: CASRSTGVNTGELFF
clone size: -; D gene: TRBD2; J gene: TRBJ2-5; V gene: TRBV23-1; CDR3 DNA: TGCGCCAGCAGTCACCAGGGACTACACCAAGAGACCCAGTACTTC; CDR3 protein: CASSHQGLHQETQYF
clone size: -; D gene: TRBD2; J gene: TRBJ2-5; V gene: TRBV29-1; CDR3 DNA: TGCAGCGTTGTAGGCACTAGCGGACTCCAAGAGACCCAGTACTTC; CDR3 protein: CSVVGTSGLQETQYF
clone size: -; D gene: TRBD2; J gene: TRBJ2-1; V gene: TRBV4-2; CDR3 DNA: TGTGCCAGCAGCCAAGATGTGGGTAGCGGGAGCTCCTACAATGAGCAGTTCTTC; CDR3 protein: CASSQDVGSGSSYNEQFF
clone size: -; D gene: TRBD2; J gene: TRBJ2-3; V gene: TRBV6-5; CDR3 DNA: TGTGCCAGCATGTTAGCGGGAGTCAGCACAGATACGCAGTATTTT; CDR3 protein: CASMLAGVSTDTQYF
clone size: -; D gene: -; J gene: TRBJ1-1; V gene: TRBV7-3; CDR3 DNA: TGTGCCAGCAGCTTGGGGGGCATGAACACTGAAGCTTTCTTT; CDR3 protein: CASSLGGMNTEAFF
clone size: -; D gene: -; J gene: TRBJ2-7; V gene: TRBV6-5; CDR3 DNA: TGTGCCAGCAGACAAGGAGGGGCGTACGAGCAGTACTTC; CDR3 protein: CASRQGGAYEQYF
clone size: once; D gene: -; J gene: TRBJ2-3; V gene: TRBV27; CDR3 DNA: TGTGCCAGCCTGACCTCACCTACGCAGTATTTT; CDR3 protein: CASLTSPTQYF
clone size: -; D gene: TRBD1; J gene: TRBJ2-3; V gene: TRBV2; CDR3 DNA: TGTGCCAGCATTAGGGGACAGGGGGAGTCAGATACGCAGTATTTT; CDR3 protein: CASIRGQGESDTQYF
clone size: -; D gene: -; J gene: TRBJ2-2; V gene: TRBV18; CDR3 DNA: TGTGCCAGCTCACCCTACGTGCTGGGGGAAGTAGCGAACACCGGGGAGCTGTTTTTT; CDR3 protein: CASSPYVLGEVANTGELFF
clone size: -; D gene: -; J gene: TRBJ2-2; V gene: TRBV4-2; CDR3 DNA: TGTGCCAGCAGCCCTCAAGCGGCGAACACCGGGGAGCTGTTTTTT; CDR3 protein: CASSPQAANTGELFF
clone size: -; D gene: TRBD1; J gene: TRBJ2-3; V gene: TRBV30; CDR3 DNA: TGTGCCTGGAGTGCGGGACAGGCGAGCACAGATACGCAGTATTTT; CDR3 protein: CAWSAGQASTDTQYF
clone size: -; D gene: -; J gene: TRBJ2-2; V gene: TRBV5-1; CDR3 DNA: TGCGCCAGCACCGAAGAGCTTATACTTACCACCGGGGAGCTGTTTTTT; CDR3 protein: CASTEELILTTGELFF
clone size: -; D gene: -; J gene: TRBJ2-7; V gene: TRBV7-8; CDR3 DNA: TGTGCCAGCAACACCGATTTGACAGCATACGAGCAGTACTTC; CDR3 protein: CASNTDLTAYEQYF
clone size: -; D gene: TRBD1; J gene: TRBJ1-4; V gene: TRBV7-8; CDR3 DNA: TGTGCCAGCAGCGCGACAGGGGATTTAGAAAAACTGTTTTTT; CDR3 protein: CASSATGDLEKLFF
clone size: -; D gene: -; J gene: TRBJ2-4; V gene: TRBV21-1; CDR3 DNA: TGTGCCAGCAGCAAAGGACAGGGGGCCCATTCAAAAAACATTCAGTACTTC; CDR3 protein: CASSKGQGAHSKNIQYF
clone size: -; D gene: -; J gene: TRBJ1-2; V gene: TRBV5-6; CDR3 DNA: TGTGCCAGCAGCTTGTCTGGGGCGGATGGCTACACCTTC; CDR3 protein: CASSLSGADGYTF
clone size: once; D gene: TRBD2; J gene: TRBJ2-7; V gene: TRBV18; CDR3 DNA: TGTGCCAGCTCACTCCTCTTGGGACTAGCGGGGAGCTCCTACGAGCAGTACTTC; CDR3 protein: CASSLLLGLAGSSYEQYF
clone size: once; D gene: TRBD1; J gene: TRBJ1-5; V gene: TRBV27; CDR3 DNA: TGTGCCAGCAGTTTAGGACAGGGGTATAGCAATCAGCCCCAGCATTTT; CDR3 protein: CASSLGQGYSNQPQHF
clone size: medium-sized; D gene: -; J gene: TRBJ2-7; V gene: TRBV4-2; CDR3 DNA: TGTGCCAGCAGCCAAGACACCTACGAGCAGTACTTC; CDR3 protein: CASSQDTYEQYF